This entry is about one T cell receptor beta chain. This specimen comes from a study of long-term antiretroviral therapy in people with HIV. immunoSEQ v3.0 was run at survey level. Data came from immunoSEQ multiplex PCR; TCRdb stores just in-frame clones and leaves some out. The sample shows roughly 25,000 clones, about 79% of them seen only once. The clonotype comes from a young man with HIV. Sequencing used unsorted PBMCs, obtained 0.7 years before starting antiretroviral therapy.

This CDR3 reads CASSLSRRTGLYNEQFF. The CDR3, as DNA: TGTGCCAGCAGTTTATCCCGCAGGACTGGACTCTACAATGAGCAGTTCTTC. The chain uses TRBV28 and TRBJ2-1; TRBD2 is a possible D gene (5 bases). This CDR3 region has 17 residues. V lost 1 base, J lost 3 bases, and 16 bases lay in between. CDR1 is MDHEN, CDR2 SYDVKM, per germline. Using reference TRBV28 and TRBJ2-1 for the parts outside the CDR3, the full variable domain is DVKVTQSSRYLVKRTGEKVFLECVQDMDHENMFWYRQDPGLGLRLIYFSYDVKMKEKGDIPEGYSVSREKKERFSLILESASTNQTSMYLCASSLSRRTGLYNEQFFGPGTRLTVL.